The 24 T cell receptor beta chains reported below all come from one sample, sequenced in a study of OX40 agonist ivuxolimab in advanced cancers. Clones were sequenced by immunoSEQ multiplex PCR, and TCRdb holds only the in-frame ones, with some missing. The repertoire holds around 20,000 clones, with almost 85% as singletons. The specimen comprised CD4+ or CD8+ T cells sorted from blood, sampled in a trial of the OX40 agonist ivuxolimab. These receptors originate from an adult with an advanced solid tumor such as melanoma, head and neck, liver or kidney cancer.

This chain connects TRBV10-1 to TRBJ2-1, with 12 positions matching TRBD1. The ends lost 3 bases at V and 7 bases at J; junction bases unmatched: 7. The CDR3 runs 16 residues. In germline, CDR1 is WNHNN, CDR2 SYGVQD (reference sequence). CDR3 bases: TGCGCCAGCAGTGAAACCGGGACAGGGGGCTGGAATGAGCAGTTCTTC. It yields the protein CASSETGTGGWNEQFF.

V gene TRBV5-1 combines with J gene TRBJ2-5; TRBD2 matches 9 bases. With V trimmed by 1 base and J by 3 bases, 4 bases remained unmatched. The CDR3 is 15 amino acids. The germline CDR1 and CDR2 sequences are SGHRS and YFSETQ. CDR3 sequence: CASSLPPSGEETQYF. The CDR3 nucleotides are TGCGCCAGCAGCTTGCCTCCTAGCGGGGAAGAGACCCAGTACTTC. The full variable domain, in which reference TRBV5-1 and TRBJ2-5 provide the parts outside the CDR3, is KAGVTQTPRYLIKTRGQQVTLSCSPISGHRSVSWYQQTPGQGLQFLFEYFSETQRNKGNFPGRFSGRQFSNSRSEMNVSTLELGDSALYLCASSLPPSGEETQYFGPGTRLLVL.

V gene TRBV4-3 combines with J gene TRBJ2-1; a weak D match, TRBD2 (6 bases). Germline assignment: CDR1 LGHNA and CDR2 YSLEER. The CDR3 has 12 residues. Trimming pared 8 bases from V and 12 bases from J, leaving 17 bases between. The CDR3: CASLSGDWAQFF. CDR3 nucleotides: TGCGCCAGCTTGTCGGGGGACTGGGCGCAGTTCTTC.

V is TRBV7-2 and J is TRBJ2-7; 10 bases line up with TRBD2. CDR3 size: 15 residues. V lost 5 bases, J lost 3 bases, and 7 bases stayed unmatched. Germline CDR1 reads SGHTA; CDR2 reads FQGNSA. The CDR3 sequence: CASSQGLAEVYEQYF. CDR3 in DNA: TGTGCCAGCAGCCAAGGACTAGCGGAAGTCTACGAGCAGTACTTC.

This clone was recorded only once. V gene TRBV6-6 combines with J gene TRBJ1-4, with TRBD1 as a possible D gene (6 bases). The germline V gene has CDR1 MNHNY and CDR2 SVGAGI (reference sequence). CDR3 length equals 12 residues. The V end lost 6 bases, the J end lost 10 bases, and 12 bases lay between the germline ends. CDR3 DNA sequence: TGTGCCAGCAGCTCGACAGGCGGAAAACTGTTTTTT. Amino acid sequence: CASSSTGGKLFF.

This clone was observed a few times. For the CDR3, the DNA is TGCGCCAGCAGCTTGGGGACGGGGGCGTTCACTGAAGCTTTCTTT. Its protein is CASSLGTGAFTEAFF. This chain connects TRBV5-1 to TRBJ1-1; possible D gene TRBD1, 6 bases. Deletions cut 0 bases from V and 4 bases from J, with 13 bases between. CDR3 length: 15 residues. Germline loops: CDR1 SGHRS, CDR2 YFSETQ.

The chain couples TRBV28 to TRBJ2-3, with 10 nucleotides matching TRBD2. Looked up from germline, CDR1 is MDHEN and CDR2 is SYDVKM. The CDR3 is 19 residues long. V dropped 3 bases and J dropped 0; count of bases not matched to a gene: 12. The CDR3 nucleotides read TGTGCCAGCAGTTTTCTCCCAGCGGGGGGGCTATCCAGCACAGATACGCAGTATTTT. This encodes CASSFLPAGGLSSTDTQYF.

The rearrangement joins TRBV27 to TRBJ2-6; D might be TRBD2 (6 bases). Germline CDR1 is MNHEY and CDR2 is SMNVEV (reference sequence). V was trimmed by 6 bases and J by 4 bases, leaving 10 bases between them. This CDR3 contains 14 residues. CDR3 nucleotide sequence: TGTGCCAGCAGCCCCGGGGGAGGGGCCAACGTCCTGACTTTC. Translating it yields CASSPGGGANVLTF.

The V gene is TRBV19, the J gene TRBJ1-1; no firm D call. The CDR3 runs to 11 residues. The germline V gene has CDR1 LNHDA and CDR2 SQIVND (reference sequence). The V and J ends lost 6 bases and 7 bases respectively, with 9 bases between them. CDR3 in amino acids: CASRVGGEAFF. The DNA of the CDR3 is TGTGCCAGTAGGGTCGGTGGTGAAGCTTTCTTT.

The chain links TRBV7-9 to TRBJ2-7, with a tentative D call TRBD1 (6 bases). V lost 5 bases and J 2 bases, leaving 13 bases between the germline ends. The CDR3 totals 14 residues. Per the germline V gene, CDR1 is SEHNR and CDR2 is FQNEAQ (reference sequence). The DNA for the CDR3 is TGTGCCAGCAGCCCGACGGACAGAGCCTACGAGCAGTACTTC. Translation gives CASSPTDRAYEQYF.

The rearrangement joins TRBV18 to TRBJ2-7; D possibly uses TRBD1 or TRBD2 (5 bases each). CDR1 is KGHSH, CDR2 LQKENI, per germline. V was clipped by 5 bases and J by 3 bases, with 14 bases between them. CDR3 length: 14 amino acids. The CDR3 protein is CASSGRDGYYEQYF. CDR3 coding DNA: TGTGCCAGCTCAGGCCGGGACGGGTACTACGAGCAGTACTTC.

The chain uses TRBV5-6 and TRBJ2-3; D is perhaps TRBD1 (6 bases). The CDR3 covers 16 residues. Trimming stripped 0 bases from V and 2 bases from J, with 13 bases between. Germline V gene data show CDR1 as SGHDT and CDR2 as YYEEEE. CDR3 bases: TGTGCCAGCAGCTTGGTCGGACAGACGCTCACAGATACGCAGTATTTT. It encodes CASSLVGQTLTDTQYF.

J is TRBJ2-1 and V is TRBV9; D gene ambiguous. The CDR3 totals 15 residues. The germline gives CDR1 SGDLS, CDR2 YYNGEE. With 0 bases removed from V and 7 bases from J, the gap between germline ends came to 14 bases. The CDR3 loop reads CASSVGLGLGNEQFF. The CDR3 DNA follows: TGTGCCAGCAGCGTAGGTCTAGGCCTGGGGAATGAGCAGTTCTTC.

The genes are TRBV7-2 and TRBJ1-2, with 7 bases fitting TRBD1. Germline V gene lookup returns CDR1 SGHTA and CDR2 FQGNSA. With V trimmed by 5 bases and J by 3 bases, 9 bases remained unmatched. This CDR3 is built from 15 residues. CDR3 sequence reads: CASSLGTVSHYGYTF. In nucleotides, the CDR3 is TGTGCCAGCAGCCTGGGGACAGTAAGCCACTATGGCTACACCTTC. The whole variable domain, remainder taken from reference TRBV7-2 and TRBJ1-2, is GAGVSQSPSNKVTEKGKDVELRCDPISGHTALYWYRQSLGQGLEFLIYFQGNSAPDKSGLPSDRFSAERTGGSVSTLTIQRTQQEDSAVYLCASSLGTVSHYGYTFGSGTRLTVV.

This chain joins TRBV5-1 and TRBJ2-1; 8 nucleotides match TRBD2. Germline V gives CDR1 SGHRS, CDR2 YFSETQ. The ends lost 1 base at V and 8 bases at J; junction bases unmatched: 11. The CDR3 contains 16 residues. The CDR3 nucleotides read TGCGCCAGCAGCTTGACGGGGGGGACCCTGATTGATGAGCAGTTCTTC. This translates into CASSLTGGTLIDEQFF.

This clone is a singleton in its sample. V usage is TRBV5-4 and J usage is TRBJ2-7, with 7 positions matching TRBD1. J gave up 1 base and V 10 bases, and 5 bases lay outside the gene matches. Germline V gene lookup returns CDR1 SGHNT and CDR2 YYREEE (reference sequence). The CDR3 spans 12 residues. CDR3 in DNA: TGTGCCTCGACAGGGCCGTCCTACGAGCAGTACTTC. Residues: CASTGPSYEQYF.

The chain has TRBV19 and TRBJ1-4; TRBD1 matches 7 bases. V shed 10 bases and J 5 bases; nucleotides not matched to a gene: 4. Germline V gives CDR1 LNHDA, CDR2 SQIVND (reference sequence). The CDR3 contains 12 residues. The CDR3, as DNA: TGTGCCACTAGACAGGGCAATGAAAAACTGTTTTTT. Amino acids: CATRQGNEKLFF.

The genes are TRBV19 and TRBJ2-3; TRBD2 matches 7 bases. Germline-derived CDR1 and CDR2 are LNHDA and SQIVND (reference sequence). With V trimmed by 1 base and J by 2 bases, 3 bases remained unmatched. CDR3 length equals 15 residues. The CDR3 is CASSIVGGNTDTQYF. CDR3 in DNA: TGTGCCAGTAGTATAGTGGGGGGGAACACAGATACGCAGTATTTT.

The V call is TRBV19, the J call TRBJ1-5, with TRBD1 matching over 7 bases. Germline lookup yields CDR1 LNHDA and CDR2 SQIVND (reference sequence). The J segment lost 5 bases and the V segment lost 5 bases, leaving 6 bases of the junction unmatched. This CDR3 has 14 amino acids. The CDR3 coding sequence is TGTGCCAGTAGTTACAGGGGATCCTATCAGCCCCAGCATTTT. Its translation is CASSYRGSYQPQHF.

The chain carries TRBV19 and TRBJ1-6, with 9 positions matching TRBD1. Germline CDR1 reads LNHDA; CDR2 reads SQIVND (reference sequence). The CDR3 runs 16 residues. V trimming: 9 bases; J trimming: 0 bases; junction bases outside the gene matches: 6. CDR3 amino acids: CASADRGSSYNSPLHF. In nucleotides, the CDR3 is TGTGCCAGCGCCGACAGGGGGAGCTCCTATAATTCACCCCTCCACTTT.

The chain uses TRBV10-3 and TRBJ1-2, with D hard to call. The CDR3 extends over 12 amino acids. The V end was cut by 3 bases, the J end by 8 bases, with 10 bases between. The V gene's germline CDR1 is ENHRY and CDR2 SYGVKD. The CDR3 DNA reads TGTGCCATCAGTGAAATCGTTGGGGGCTACACCTTC. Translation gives CAISEIVGGYTF.

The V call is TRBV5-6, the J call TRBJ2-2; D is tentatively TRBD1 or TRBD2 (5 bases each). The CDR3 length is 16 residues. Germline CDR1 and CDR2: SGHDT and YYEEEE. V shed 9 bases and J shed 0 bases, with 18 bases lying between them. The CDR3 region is CATTFMGTANTGELFF. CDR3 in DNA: TGTGCCACCACCTTCATGGGGACGGCGAACACCGGGGAGCTGTTTTTT.

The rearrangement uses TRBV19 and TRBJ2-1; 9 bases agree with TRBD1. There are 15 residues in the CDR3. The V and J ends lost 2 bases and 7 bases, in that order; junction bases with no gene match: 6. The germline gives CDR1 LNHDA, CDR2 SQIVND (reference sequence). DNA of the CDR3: TGTGCCAGTAGTATAACAGGGGGCGCGGGGAATGAGCAGTTCTTC. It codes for CASSITGGAGNEQFF.

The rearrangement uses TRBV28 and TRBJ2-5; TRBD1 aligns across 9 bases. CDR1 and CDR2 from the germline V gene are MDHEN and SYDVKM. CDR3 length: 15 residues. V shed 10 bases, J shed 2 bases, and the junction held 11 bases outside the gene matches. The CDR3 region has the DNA TGTGCCACTTTGCCGGGACAGGGTTATCAAGAGACCCAGTACTTC. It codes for CATLPGQGYQETQYF.